The present T cell receptor beta chain was sequenced within a study of blood T cell repertoires in COVID-19. Those enrolled, adults aged roughly 18 to 90 years, came from about two dozen US areas. Using immunoSEQ multiplex PCR, the repertoire was profiled, and TCRdb retains in-frame clones only, with some absent. The table records some 250,000 clones, about 90% of them present only once. With 5 bases removed from V and 2 bases from J, the gap between germline ends came to 14 bases. CDR3 length: 15 amino acids. The germline V gene has CDR1 SGHTA and CDR2 FQGTGA. Sequencing used PBMCs or T cells enriched from blood (not recorded which). The chain couples TRBV7-3 to TRBJ2-3; D is perhaps TRBD1 (6 bases). This TCR derives from a human donor in a cohort exposed to, infected with or recovered from COVID-19 (not recorded which). The donor label of this sample is uncertain. CDR3 DNA: TGTGCCAGCAGCCCGAGGGGGACAAACACAGATACGCAGTATTTT. This encodes CASSPRGTNTDTQYF.